This T cell receptor (beta chain) is drawn from a study of blood T cells in healthy people across ages. Points from the study as a whole: In older individuals, TCR beta diversity per million T cells was lower, falling roughly linearly with age. With unsorted PBMCs, a conclusive comparison of naive versus antigen-experienced cells was not possible.

A second about 7 to 11 cycle PCR used barcoded and J-beta primers. Tags on each cDNA molecule came from a template-switch adaptor with 12 random nucleotides. TCRdb itself ran the 5' RACE reads through MiXCR, one entry per CDR3 protein. The profile shows about 830,000 distinct CDR3 sequences, approximately 67% of them singletons. Comments on this clonotype: Antigen unknown.

V was shortened by 5 bases and J by 6 bases, with 5 bases between the two germline ends. The CDR3 contains 9 residues. Per the germline V gene, CDR1 is SQVTM and CDR2 is ANQGSEA. This chain connects TRBV29-1 to TRBJ2-7; TRBD2 might be the D (5 bases). This clonotype was sampled from a man aged 25-40 years in good health. What was sequenced was blood. The CDR3 coding sequence is TGCAGCGTTACTAGCGAGCAGTACTTC. This translates into CSVTSEQYF.